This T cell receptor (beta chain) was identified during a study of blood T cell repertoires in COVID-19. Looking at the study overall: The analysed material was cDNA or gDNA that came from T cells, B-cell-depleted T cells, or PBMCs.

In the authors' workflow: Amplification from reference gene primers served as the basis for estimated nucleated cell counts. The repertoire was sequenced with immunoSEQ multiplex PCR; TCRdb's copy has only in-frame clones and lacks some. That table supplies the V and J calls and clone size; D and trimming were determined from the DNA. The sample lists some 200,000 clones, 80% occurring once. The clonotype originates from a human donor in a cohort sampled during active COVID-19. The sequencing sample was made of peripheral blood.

The CDR3 loop reads CASGLGTKDTQYF. As DNA, the CDR3 is TGTGCTAGTGGTTTGGGGACTAAGGATACGCAGTATTTT. V and J are TRBV12-5 and TRBJ2-3; D possibly corresponds to TRBD2 (6 bases). Trimming pared 1 base from V and 6 bases from J, leaving 8 bases between. This CDR3 contains 13 residues. Germline values: CDR1 LGHNT, CDR2 FRNRAP.